These 14 T cell receptor beta chains came from one sample sequenced in a study of T cells in Graves' hyperthyroidism and ophthalmopathy. TCR beta CDR3 regions were amplified from RNA transcripts. A set of HTBI primers served as the primers for a first-round RT-PCR of the TCR CDR3. TCRdb re-called the multiplex PCR reads through MiXCR, storing one row per CDR3 protein. The sample includes 350,000 or so distinct CDR3 sequences, about 18% of them seen just once. Sequenced sample: blood. Source of these receptors: a woman in her thirties with Graves' hyperthyroidism that later progressed to Graves' ophthalmopathy.

This clonotype was counted at least ten times. The chain employs TRBV12-3 or TRBV12-4 and TRBJ2-3; D is ambiguous. The CDR3 sequence is 11 residues long. Trimming shortened V by 8 bases and J by 2 bases, and 5 bases separated the two germline ends. This CDR3 reads CASRFTDTQYF. CDR3 coding DNA: TGTGCCAGCCGATTCACAGATACGCAGTATTTT.

Regarding this clonotype: This may arise from a read error, as a much more abundant clone is one base away. The chain links TRBV20-1 to TRBJ2-7, with 12 bases that match TRBD1. The ends lost 3 bases at V and 7 bases at J; junction bases unmatched: 10. The CDR3 spans 15 residues. Looked up from germline, CDR1 is DFQATT and CDR2 is SNEGSKA (reference sequence). The CDR3 DNA reads as TGCAGTGCTAGGGGGGGGGACAGGGGGCTGTTTGAGCAGTACTTC. It codes for CSARGGDRGLFEQYF.

This clonotype has more than one count but fewer than ten. The chain couples TRBV7-2 to TRBJ1-5; 8 positions agree with TRBD1. Germline loops: CDR1 SGHTA, CDR2 FQGNSA. The CDR3 has 16 residues. Trimming removed 2 bases from V and 5 bases from J; junction bases left unmatched: 8. CDR3 DNA sequence: TGTGCCAGCAGCTTAAACGGGGCAGGGGGCGATCAGCCCCAGCATTTT. Protein product: CASSLNGAGGDQPQHF.

This clonotype occurred many times. The CDR3 spells CASSPPSVETQYF. CDR3 DNA: TGTGCCAGCAGCCCCCCCTCGGTAGAGACCCAGTACTTC. The chain employs TRBV3-1 and TRBJ2-5; D ambiguous. Trimming cost V 4 bases and J 4 bases, with 10 bases left between them. Germline V gene sequence: CDR1 LGHDT, CDR2 YNNKEL (reference sequence). The length of the CDR3 is 13 residues.

This clonotype was observed many times. The junction does not match germline at one end; this may be a read error. V usage is TRBV6-1 and J usage is TRBJ1-6; the D gene is possibly TRBD1 (6 bases). The germline V gene encodes CDR1 MNHNS and CDR2 SASEGT. The CDR3 spans 13 residues. The CDR3: CASREVRGSPLHF. As DNA, the CDR3 is TGTGCCAGCAGGGAAGTCAGGGGTTCACCCCTCCACTTT.

This clonotype was seen many times. The V call is TRBV10-1, the J call TRBJ2-2; D unclear. Per the germline V gene, CDR1 is WNHNN and CDR2 is SYGVQD (reference sequence). The CDR3 loop spans 13 amino acids. V was clipped by 0 bases and J by 5 bases, with 4 bases between them. The CDR3 spells CASSESTTGELFF. CDR3 nucleotide sequence: TGCGCCAGCAGTGAGTCGACAACCGGGGAGCTGTTTTTT.

This sequence joins TRBV4-2 and TRBJ2-2; D might be TRBD2 (6 bases). Germline CDR1 LGHNA, CDR2 YNFKEQ. The CDR3 length is 16 residues. V gave up 3 bases and J gave up 1 base, with 12 bases separating them. CDR3 in amino acids: CASSHGTSLNTGELFF. CDR3 nucleotide sequence: TGTGCCAGCAGCCACGGGACTTCCCTGAACACCGGGGAGCTGTTTTTT.

This clonotype has a count of ten or more. The V gene is TRBV29-1, the J gene TRBJ1-4, with TRBD1 matching over 8 bases. This CDR3 comprises 14 residues. In germline, CDR1 is SQVTM, CDR2 ANQGSEA. The V segment lost 1 base and the J segment 7 bases; nucleotides outside the gene matches: 5. The CDR3: CSVEVYRGSEKLFF. CDR3 DNA: TGCAGCGTTGAAGTGTACAGGGGGAGTGAAAAACTGTTTTTT.

This clonotype was seen repeatedly, ten times or more. The genes are TRBV6-1 and TRBJ2-1; tentatively, D is TRBD2 (5 bases). Deletions cut 2 bases from V and 9 bases from J, with 29 bases between. CDR1 MNHNS and CDR2 SASEGT come from the germline V gene. CDR3 length: 19 amino acids. The CDR3: CASSEIPSGIGPAAAEQFF. The CDR3 DNA reads TGTGCCAGCAGTGAAATCCCCTCGGGGATCGGTCCGGCGGCAGCTGAGCAGTTCTTC.

This clonotype has ten or more counts. The chain links TRBV7-2 to TRBJ2-7; 7 bases are shared with TRBD1. Trimming at V came to 2 bases and at J to 0 bases, leaving 1 base not matched to a gene. This CDR3 spans 14 amino acids. Germline lookup yields CDR1 SGHTA and CDR2 FQGNSA. The CDR3 nucleotides read TGTGCCAGCAGCTTACGGGACAGCTCCTACGAGCAGTACTTC. It yields the protein CASSLRDSSYEQYF.

At least ten counts were recorded for this clonotype. The chain uses TRBV27 and TRBJ2-3, with a weak D call TRBD2 (6 bases). V was pared by 3 bases and J by 0 bases, with 13 bases between. The germline V gene encodes CDR1 MNHEY and CDR2 SMNVEV (reference sequence). The CDR3 has 16 amino acids. The CDR3 spells CASSFLEGASTDTQYF. The CDR3 DNA reads as TGTGCCAGCAGTTTCTTGGAGGGCGCAAGCACAGATACGCAGTATTTT.

The chain combines TRBV4-1 with TRBJ2-5, with TRBD2 matching over 7 bases. Germline V gene lookup returns CDR1 MGHRA and CDR2 YSYEKL. With 2 bases clipped from V and 0 bases from J, the junction kept 9 bases outside the gene matches. The CDR3 covers 17 residues. CDR3 coding DNA: TGCGCCAGCAGCCAACGCGTAGCGGGTTTGTACCAAGAGACCCAGTACTTC. Protein product: CASSQRVAGLYQETQYF.

The table lists this clonotype with many counts. The chain couples TRBV2 to TRBJ2-2, with TRBD1 identical over 7 bases. The CDR3 consists of 15 residues. Germline V gene sequence: CDR1 SNHLY, CDR2 FYNNEI. V gave up 8 bases and J gave up 0 bases; unmatched junction bases: 6. In DNA, the CDR3 is TGTGCCAGCCGTTTCGGGACAGCGAACACCGGGGAGCTGTTTTTT. This sequence encodes CASRFGTANTGELFF.

This clonotype was recorded many times. The rearrangement links TRBV27 to TRBJ2-3; D is possibly TRBD2 (6 bases). The CDR3 consists of 15 residues. Germline V gives CDR1 MNHEY, CDR2 SMNVEV (reference sequence). Trimming took 3 bases from V and 6 from J, leaving 16 bases between them. The DNA of the CDR3 is TGTGCCAGCAGTTTCGGGACTCCATCTCTGGATACGCAGTATTTT. Its translation is CASSFGTPSLDTQYF.